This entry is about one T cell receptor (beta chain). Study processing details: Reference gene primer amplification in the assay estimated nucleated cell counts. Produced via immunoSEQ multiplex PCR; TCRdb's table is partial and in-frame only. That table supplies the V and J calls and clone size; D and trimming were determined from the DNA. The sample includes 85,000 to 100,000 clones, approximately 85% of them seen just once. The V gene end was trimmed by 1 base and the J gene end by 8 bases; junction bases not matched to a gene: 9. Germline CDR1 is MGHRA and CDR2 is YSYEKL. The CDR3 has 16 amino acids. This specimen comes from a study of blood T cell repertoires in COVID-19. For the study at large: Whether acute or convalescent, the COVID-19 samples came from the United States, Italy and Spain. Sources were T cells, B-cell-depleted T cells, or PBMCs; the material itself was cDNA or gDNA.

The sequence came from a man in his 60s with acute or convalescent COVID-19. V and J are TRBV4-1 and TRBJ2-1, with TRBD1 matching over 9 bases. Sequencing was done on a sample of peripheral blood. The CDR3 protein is CASSQVARTGVHEQFF. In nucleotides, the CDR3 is TGCGCCAGCAGCCAAGTTGCCCGGACAGGGGTGCATGAGCAGTTCTTC.